Listed here is a single T cell receptor beta chain. Genomic DNA of every subset was divided equally among multiple immunoSEQ plates. The method was immunoSEQ multiplex PCR; TCRdb's version includes in-frame clones alone and lacks a portion of them. In the table there are 1.4 million to 1.5 million clones, about 96% of which are singletons. This entry belongs to a study of shared clonotypes between healthy human individuals. The CDR3 has 15 residues. In germline, CDR1 is SEHNR, CDR2 FQNEAQ (reference sequence). The V and J ends lost 3 bases and 4 bases, in that order; junction bases with no gene match: 6.

Sequencing was carried out using naive CD4+ T cells sorted from blood. As for subset: CD45RA+ positively selected. The chain employs TRBV7-9 and TRBJ2-3; the match to TRBD1 covers 8 bases. This TCR derives from a man aged 25-45 years in good health. The CDR3 protein is CASSFGQGGADTQYF. For the CDR3, the DNA is TGTGCCAGCAGCTTTGGACAGGGTGGAGCAGATACGCAGTATTTT.